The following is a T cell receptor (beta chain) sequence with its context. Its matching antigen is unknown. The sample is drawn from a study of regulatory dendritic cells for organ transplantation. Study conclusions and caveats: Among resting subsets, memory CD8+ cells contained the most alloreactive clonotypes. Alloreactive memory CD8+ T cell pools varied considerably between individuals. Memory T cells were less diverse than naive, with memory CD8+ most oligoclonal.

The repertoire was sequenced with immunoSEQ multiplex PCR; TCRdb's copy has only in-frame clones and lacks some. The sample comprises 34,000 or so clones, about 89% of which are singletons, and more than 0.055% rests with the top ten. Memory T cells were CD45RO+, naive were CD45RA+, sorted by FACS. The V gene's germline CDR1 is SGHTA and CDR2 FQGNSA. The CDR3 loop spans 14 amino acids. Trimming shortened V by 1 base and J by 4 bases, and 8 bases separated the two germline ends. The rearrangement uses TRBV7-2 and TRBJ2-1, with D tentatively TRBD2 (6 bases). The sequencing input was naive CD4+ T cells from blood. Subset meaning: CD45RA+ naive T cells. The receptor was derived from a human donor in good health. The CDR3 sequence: CASSLGTTYNEQFF. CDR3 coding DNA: TGTGCCAGCAGCTTAGGGACTACTTACAATGAGCAGTTCTTC.